This T cell receptor (beta chain) was observed in a study of T cell responses to AZD1222 COVID-19 vaccine (dated by TCRdb to the early 2020s). With respect to the entire study: Because spike-specific TCR depth and breadth did not differ between the two schedules, AZD1222 recipients who got a second dose at roughly 4 weeks were pooled with those who got a second dose at roughly 12 weeks. TCR sequencing was performed for about 240 trial participants, of whom around 200 were given two doses of AZD1222 and approximately 25 were given two doses of MenACWY control vaccine. Trial participants were enrolled into age subgroups of 18-55, 56-69 and 70-plus years, which contained around 150, 28 and 57 TCR-sequenced participants, respectively. Study-level results and caveats: The 56-69-year group was small, and its depth increase did not reach significance, likely because of low power. Participants were mostly white British and included more females than males, and it was suggested by the authors that clonal diversity may have been underestimated. Spike-specific TCR breadth and depth rose significantly after two AZD1222 doses compared with day 0 and with MenACWY recipients. Vaccine-associated CD4 TCRs spanned the whole spike protein, with dominant responses in regions 160-218 and 743-854. Reportedly, almost half of the unique spike-specific TCRs recognized epitopes lying outside the regions that are mutated in the B.1.351 and B.1.1.7 variants. Because no day 14 peak-response samples were available, repertoires were characterized only after the peak T cell response. Conclusions about previously exposed vaccinees are limited, since just a handful of AZD1222 recipients were seropositive for SARS-CoV-2 at baseline.

The CDR3 regions of human TCRbeta chains were analyzed by immunosequencing. As for the original processing: Repertoire TCRs were matched against a reference library of SARS-CoV-2-specific TCRs generated with the MIRA antigen-specificity platform. Breadth was defined as the fraction of unique TCRs that were SARS-CoV-2-associated. Depth was defined as the fraction of total T cells that were SARS-CoV-2-associated. Using the MIRA data, each spike-specific TCR was mapped to the spike region that the TCR reacts to and placed in a CD4 or CD8 class. Log10-transformed breadth and depth values were compared by one-way ANOVA with Sidak's multiple comparisons tests. The source is immuneACCESS, and TCRdb retained only in-frame sequences with V and J called. Part of the clones is not carried over; for the studies checked, unresolved V genes explain less than half of this, and the remainder is unexplained. The V and J calls and clone size are taken from that table; D and trimming were inferred from the DNA. The table for this sample lists 97,000 or so clones; roughly nine tenths of them were counted only once. The ten largest clones capture around 5.1% of the sample.

As concerns this clone: Its antigen specificity is not known. No much larger clone is present one base from it, and per-base qualities are unavailable.

The CDR3 starts with the cysteine, ends with the phenylalanine, and has 16 residues. Solely the CDR3 DNA is kept, with 48 bases framed from the first base. The germline V gene specifies MNHEY as CDR1 and SVGAGI as CDR2. A distance of 17 bases separates the germline ends of V and J, which lose 4 bases and 2 bases respectively. The time point label of this sample denotes: baseline before first vaccination. The vaccinee samples were drawn from two UK trials, COV001 and COV002, one of which was a single-blind randomized controlled phase 2/3 trial testing AZD1222 (ChAdOx1 nCoV-19) in healthy adults. For TCRbeta chain sequencing, PBMC samples were collected from trial participants at day 0 and at day 28 after the second dose.

Here the chain combines TRBV6-5 and TRBJ1-1; no D gene call is confident. The TCR originated in an adult in good health. Sequencing was performed on peripheral blood, taken on day 0 of AZD1222 vaccination. CDR3 sequence: CASSFRSGFANTEAFF. The DNA reads TGTGCCAGCAGTTTCAGATCTGGCTTTGCTAACACTGAAGCTTTCTTT.